The 30 T cell receptor beta chains given below trace back to one sample, sequenced in a study of tumor-infiltrating lymphocytes in primary liver carcinoma. Scientists recovered RNA and DNA together from roughly 20-30 mg of unsorted bulk tissue. A primer in the constant region served to generate TCR beta cDNA from 450 to 600 ng of total RNA. Slightly modified ARM-PCR, run as three nested multiplex PCR rounds, produced the TCR beta libraries. TRBV1-TRBV30 forward primers and a C-beta reverse primer were used in the first two PCR rounds, which each ran for about 9 cycles. TCRdb reanalysed the multiplex PCR reads using MiXCR and keeps one entry per CDR3 protein. The sample yields about 190,000 distinct CDR3 sequences, over 80% seen once. Source material: tumor tissue from primary liver carcinoma. These receptors were obtained from a man between 35 and 55 years old with primary liver carcinoma and hepatitis B virus infection.

The gene calls are TRBV6-5 and TRBJ1-1; no reliable D call. Trimming pared 2 bases from V and 7 bases from J, leaving 8 bases between. Germline V gene sequence: CDR1 MNHEY, CDR2 SVGAGI. The CDR3 sequence is 12 residues long. CDR3 DNA: TGTGCCAGCAGTTACACGGGAAATGAAGCTTTCTTT. Its translation is CASSYTGNEAFF.

Concerning this clonotype itself: With a much larger clone just one base away, this may be a read error. The V call is TRBV6-4, the J call TRBJ2-1; tentative D call: TRBD2 (6 bases). Germline V gene data show CDR1 as MRHNA and CDR2 as SNTAGT. V was clipped by 6 bases and J by 4 bases, with 13 bases between them. This CDR3 has 14 amino acids. The CDR3 reads CASSRLASYNEQFF. CDR3 DNA sequence: TGTGCCAGCAGCCGGCTAGCGAGTTACAATGAGCAGTTCTTC.

This clonotype was seen a single time. Because it lacks the conserved phenylalanine or tryptophan at the end, this CDR3 is likely a read error. The chain uses TRBV29-1 and TRBJ2-2, with D tentatively TRBD1 or TRBD2 (5 bases each). This CDR3 has 15 residues. Trimming removed 7 bases from V and 4 bases from J, with 19 bases in between. In germline, CDR1 is SQVTM, CDR2 ANQGSEA. CDR3 sequence reads: CSALTNGASTGELFY. The CDR3 DNA reads TGCAGCGCTCTTACTAACGGGGCGAGCACCGGGGAGCTGTTTTAT.

Of note for this clonotype: At one boundary the junction diverges from the germline segment, which might be a read error. The chain's CDR3 is CDSSFPGASGTKNIQYF. The CDR3 nucleotides are TGTGACAGCAGCTTTCCCGGGGCTAGCGGGACCAAAAATATCCAGTACTTC. V is TRBV11-1 and J is TRBJ2-4; the match to TRBD2 covers 9 bases. The germline gives CDR1 SGHAT, CDR2 FQDESV (reference sequence). The length of the CDR3 is 17 residues.

Points on this clonotype: A much larger clonotype is one base distant, so this may be a read error. The rearrangement links TRBV28 to TRBJ2-5; D tentatively reads TRBD1 or TRBD2 (5 bases each). In germline, CDR1 is MDHEN, CDR2 SYDVKM. This CDR3 is built from 14 residues. The CDR3 DNA is TGTGCCAGCCGGGACGGGGCTGAGCAAGAGATCCAGTACTTC. Its protein is CASRDGAEQEIQYF.

A note on this clonotype: Mismatch with germline at one junction end may stem from a read error. The genes are TRBV11-3 and TRBJ2-5; perhaps TRBD2 as D (6 bases). Germline V gives CDR1 SGHNT, CDR2 YENEEA. The CDR3 extends over 16 amino acids. The chain's CDR3 is CTSSTETSGSGETQYF. The CDR3 nucleotides read TGTACCAGCAGCACAGAGACTAGTGGGAGCGGGGAGACCCAGTACTTC.

The CDR3 DNA is TGTCCCAACAGGGGGAAGCCATCCTACGAGCAGTACTTC. Protein: CPNRGKPSYEQYF. The rearrangement uses TRBV11-1 and TRBJ2-7, with 8 bases matching TRBD1. The CDR3 sequence is 13 residues long. From germline, CDR1 is SGHAT and CDR2 FQDESV (reference sequence).

With respect to this clonotype: At one boundary the junction diverges from the germline segment, which might be a read error. The gene calls are TRBV10-2 and TRBJ2-7; TRBD2 might be the D (5 bases). The CDR3 sequence is 13 residues long. The germline V gene has CDR1 WSHSY and CDR2 SAAADI. The CDR3 nucleotides read TGTGCCAGCAGTCCGGGAACATCCTACGACCAGTACTTC. This sequence encodes CASSPGTSYDQYF.

Notes on this clonotype: One end of the junction fails to match germline, which may point to a read error. This sequence joins TRBV6-5 and TRBJ1-6, with D unclear. The CDR3 runs to 14 residues. Germline lookup yields CDR1 MNHEY and CDR2 SVGAGI. This CDR3 reads CASTGGGGGSPLLF. As DNA, the CDR3 is TGTGCCAGCACTGGCGGCGGCGGTGGCTCACCCCTCCTCTTT.

The gene calls are TRBV29-1 and TRBJ2-1; the match to TRBD1 covers 10 bases. CDR1 and CDR2 from the germline V gene are SQVTM and ANQGSEA. The CDR3 length is 14 residues. CDR3 sequence: CNVDGTGVNNEQFF. In DNA form, the CDR3 reads TGCAACGTCGACGGGACAGGGGTGAACAATGAGCAGTTCTTC.

Concerning this clonotype itself: This may arise from a read error, as a much more abundant clone is one base away. The V call is TRBV28, the J call TRBJ1-5, with 7 bases matching TRBD1. The CDR3 loop spans 12 amino acids. Germline CDR1 MDHEN, CDR2 SYDVKM. CDR3 nucleotide sequence: TGTGCCACCAGTGCAGGGGGGCAGCCCCAGCATTTT. Encoded protein: CATSAGGQPQHF.

In the case of this clonotype: At one end, the junction sequence differs from germline, possibly due to a read error. This sequence joins TRBV6-2 or TRBV6-3 and TRBJ1-2; D uncertain. CDR1 and CDR2 (germline): MNHEY, SVGEGT. The CDR3 loop spans 13 amino acids. The CDR3 reads CASRYGSNYGYTF. The DNA of the CDR3 is TGTGCCAGCCGTTATGGCAGCAACTACGGCTACACCTTC.

With respect to this clonotype: As the CDR3 is not closed by the conserved phenylalanine or tryptophan, this likely results from a read error. The chain combines TRBV6-1 with TRBJ2-3, with TRBD2 identical over 12 bases. CDR3 size: 15 residues. Germline loops: CDR1 MNHNS, CDR2 SASEGT. For the CDR3, the DNA is TGTGCAAGCAGTGATCTAGCGGGAGGGGGAGATACGCAGTATTCT. It translates to CASSDLAGGGDTQYS.

Many counts were recorded for this clonotype. The chain joins TRBV28 to TRBJ1-2, with unresolved D. The CDR3 has 13 amino acids. The V end lost 5 bases, the J end lost 8 bases, and 15 bases lay between the germline ends. The germline gives CDR1 MDHEN, CDR2 SYDVKM. The CDR3: CASSPREDAGYTF. CDR3 nucleotide sequence: TGTGCCAGCAGTCCCCGGGAAGACGCGGGCTACACCTTC.

V is TRBV28 and J is TRBJ1-5; no clear D. The CDR3 sequence is 15 residues long. Trimming left V 6 bases short and J 0 bases short, with 12 bases between. Germline assignment: CDR1 MDHEN and CDR2 SYDVKM. The DNA for the CDR3 is TGTGCCAGCAGCCCCCCAGGATTTAGCAATCAGCCCCAGCATTTT. The encoded protein is CASSPPGFSNQPQHF.

The genes are TRBV29-1 and TRBJ1-1, with D perhaps matching TRBD1 (5 bases). From germline, CDR1 is SQVTM and CDR2 ANQGSEA. The CDR3 has 15 residues. V was trimmed by 5 bases and J by 0 bases, leaving 16 bases between them. CDR3 protein: CSVTGGWGMNTEAFF. The CDR3 nucleotides read TGCAGCGTTACCGGGGGGTGGGGTATGAACACTGAAGCTTTCTTT.

By its share, this clonotype is medium-sized. The chain has TRBV5-6 and TRBJ2-5; possible D gene TRBD1, 5 bases. The CDR3 runs to 13 residues. CDR1 is SGHDT and CDR2 is YYEEEE in the germline V gene. V shed 0 bases and J shed 2 bases, with 5 bases lying between them. CDR3 nucleotides: TGTGCCAGCAGCTTGGGACAGCAAGAGACCCAGTACTTC. This gives the protein CASSLGQQETQYF.

About this clonotype itself: The germline gene is not matched at one end of the junction; a read error may be the cause. The genes are TRBV11-3 and TRBJ2-7; TRBD1 agrees at 7 bases. Per germline, CDR1 SGHNT and CDR2 YENEEA. There are 13 residues in the CDR3. The CDR3, as DNA: TGTGGCATCAGCGTGGGACAGTCCTACGAGCAGTATTTC. It translates to CGISVGQSYEQYF.

A note on this clonotype: This could be a read error, since a much larger clone is one nucleotide away. CDR3 amino acids: CAVEGAEKEKLFF. CDR3 bases: TGTGCCGTGGAGGGGGCGGAAAAAGAAAAACTGTTTTTT. V and J are TRBV30 and TRBJ1-4, with 7 bases aligning to TRBD1. V gave up 8 bases and J gave up 8 bases; unmatched junction bases: 11. This CDR3 region has 13 residues. Germline values: CDR1 GTSNPN, CDR2 SVGIG (reference sequence).

Turning to this clonotype: A junction boundary mismatches the germline segment, possibly from a read error. This chain connects TRBV29-1 to TRBJ2-7, with 9 positions matching TRBD1. Germline CDR1 and CDR2: SQVTM and ANQGSEA. CDR3 length: 14 residues. The DNA for the CDR3 is TGCAGTGTCACGGCTGGGACAGGGAGCGACGAGCAGAACTTC. It translates to CSVTAGTGSDEQNF.

V is TRBV12-3 or TRBV12-4 and J is TRBJ2-1, with a weak D call TRBD1 (6 bases). V lost 5 bases to trimming and J lost 8 bases, with 22 bases between them. This CDR3 has 16 residues. CDR3 nucleotides: TGTGCCAGCAGTAAACGGGACATTTCTCTCTGGGATGAGCAGTTCTTC. The encoded protein is CASSKRDISLWDEQFF.

Regarding this clonotype: The junction and the germline gene differ at one end; a read error may be behind it. The J gene is TRBJ2-5, the V gene TRBV4-3; TRBD2 agrees at 7 bases. The germline CDR1 and CDR2 sequences are LGHNA and YSLEER. The length of the CDR3 is 14 residues. The CDR3 DNA sequence: TGCGCCAGCAACCAAAGCTGGGGGGGGGAGACCCAGTACTTC. Residues: CASNQSWGGETQYF.

With respect to this clonotype: One end of the junction does not line up with germline, which may come from a read error. The chain links TRBV14 to TRBJ2-1; TRBD2 aligns across 8 bases. The germline V gene has CDR1 SGHDN and CDR2 FVKESK. The CDR3 consists of 16 residues. In DNA form, the CDR3 reads TGTGCCAGGAGTGCCGTAGCGGGATGGGTGAACAATGAGCAGTTATTC. Protein: CARSAVAGWVNNEQLF.

As for this clonotype: This likely comes from a read error, as the CDR3 has no conserved phenylalanine or tryptophan at its end. No DNA is shown, since the ends of the CDR3 on it are uncertain; the CDR3 is the one TCRdb lists. The CDR3 is CASSLDKGYGYTS. The chain employs TRBV11-2 and TRBJ1-2. Per the germline V gene, CDR1 is SGHAT and CDR2 is FQNNGV. The CDR3 is 13 residues long, counting both termini.

As to this clonotype: This may come from a read error, since a much larger clone is one base off. The J gene is TRBJ2-1, the V gene TRBV30; 9 bases line up with TRBD2. The CDR3 loop spans 15 amino acids. CDR1 is GTSNPN and CDR2 is SVGIG in the germline V gene (reference sequence). The ends lost 1 base at V and 12 bases at J; junction bases unmatched: 13. The CDR3 DNA is TGTGCCTGGAGTGAAGGGTCTAGCGGGGTAAATATGCAGTTCTTC. Protein: CAWSEGSSGVNMQFF.

The J gene is TRBJ1-5, the V gene TRBV28; 12 positions match TRBD1. The CDR3 is made up of 15 amino acids. Germline V gene lookup returns CDR1 MDHEN and CDR2 SYDVKM. V was pared by 8 bases and J by 6 bases, with 8 bases of the junction left unmatched. The CDR3 sequence: CASWDRGRAGQPQHF. For the CDR3, the DNA is TGTGCCAGCTGGGACAGGGGGCGAGCAGGTCAGCCCCAGCATTTT.

Concerning this clonotype: One end of the junction fails to match germline, which may point to a read error. CDR3 coding DNA: TGCGTCAGCGGCCAAGATAGCGGGCCAGCCTACAATGGGCAGTTCTTC. This translates into CVSGQDSGPAYNGQFF. The rearrangement joins TRBV4-3 to TRBJ2-1; 7 bases agree with TRBD2. The CDR3 is 16 residues long. Germline lookup yields CDR1 LGHNA and CDR2 YSLEER.

As concerns this clonotype: One end of the junction fails to match germline, which may point to a read error. The V gene is TRBV29-1, the J gene TRBJ2-5, with TRBD2 identical over 9 bases. Germline V gene data show CDR1 as SQVTM and CDR2 as ANQGSEA. This CDR3 contains 13 residues. The CDR3 sequence: CSAQTSGRVAQYF. DNA of the CDR3: TGTAGCGCCCAGACTAGCGGACGCGTGGCCCAGTACTTC.

As concerns this clonotype: At one of its ends the junction is not consistent with the germline gene, which may arise from a read error. The chain couples TRBV12-3 or TRBV12-4 to TRBJ1-2; D is unresolved. The CDR3 covers 12 residues. The CDR3 here is CTSCLGGYGYTF. The CDR3 DNA reads TGTACCAGCTGTTTGGGTGGATATGGCTACACCTTC.

Comment on this clonotype: A read error is likely, as this CDR3 ends without the conserved phenylalanine or tryptophan. The chain is built from TRBV5-1 and TRBJ2-6; D remains ambiguous. CDR1 and CDR2 (germline): SGHRS, YFSETQ. The CDR3 spans 15 residues. V was shortened by 0 bases and J by 3 bases, with 7 bases between the two germline ends. The CDR3 nucleotides read TGCGCCAGCAGCTTGGAGAGTGTTGGGGCCAACGTCCTGACTTTA. Translation: CASSLESVGANVLTL.